A selection of T cell receptor beta chains follows, all from one sample in a study of identical twins. One entry per CDR3 protein, called by TCRdb with MiXCR from the 5' RACE reads. The table has some 590,000 distinct CDR3 sequences, roughly 9.9% seen once. These data were also reused for a study on yellow fever vaccine responses in identical twins.

The sample was PBMCs. These TCRs come from a woman aged 18-29 years in good health. Both conserved end residues are part of each CDR3. Some rows have no size entry. The others give once, few or many, or a class for an expanded clone.

size: few
length: 15
J: TRBJ1-1
V: TRBV5-1
CDR3: CASSLLGPMNTEAFF

size: many
length: 17
J: TRBJ2-3
V: TRBV20-1
CDR3: CSASQLAGGRGTDTQYF

size: few
length: 14
J: TRBJ2-1
V: TRBV11-2
CDR3: CASSLRTRADEQFF

size: NA
length: 11
J: TRBJ2-3
V: TRBV20-1
CDR3: CTSPRTDTQYF

size: NA
length: 15
J: TRBJ2-7
V: TRBV5-1
CDR3: CASSFSRAGSYEQYF

size: few
length: 18
J: TRBJ1-2
V: TRBV6-5
CDR3: CASSSLPGSDWDNYGYTF

size: many
length: 18
J: TRBJ2-1
V: TRBV7-3
CDR3: CASSLTPGLAKFDNEQFF

size: few
length: 17
J: TRBJ2-1
V: TRBV4-3
CDR3: CASSQDWREGPYNEQFF

size: NA
length: 14
J: TRBJ2-2
V: TRBV19
CDR3: CASSISSNTGELFF

size: many
length: 17
J: TRBJ2-1
V: TRBV7-8
CDR3: CASSLGVRGPLYNEQFF

size: NA
length: 12
J: TRBJ2-3
V: TRBV4-1
CDR3: CASSPVQDTQYF

size: NA
length: 12
J: TRBJ2-5
V: TRBV20-1
CDR3: CSAQGAKETQYF

size: NA
length: 15
J: TRBJ2-1
V: TRBV5-1
CDR3: CASSFTSGSYNEQFF

size: NA
length: 14
J: TRBJ1-4
V: TRBV3-1
CDR3: CASSSGGVNEKLFF

size: NA
length: 14
J: TRBJ2-5
V: TRBV7-9
CDR3: CASSLTNLDPMPNF

size: NA
length: 12
J: TRBJ1-6
V: TRBV11-2
CDR3: CASSSNRSPLHF

size: NA
length: 16
J: TRBJ2-7
V: TRBV15
CDR3: CATSRASGTRRYEQYF

size: NA
length: 19
J: TRBJ2-5
V: TRBV23-1
CDR3: CASSQFRDVKKAKQETQYF

size: NA
length: 14
J: TRBJ1-1
V: TRBV29-1
CDR3: CSVEGGQGSPEAFF

size: NA
length: 14
J: TRBJ2-7
V: TRBV19
CDR3: CASSRQGWSYEQYF

size: few
length: 15
J: TRBJ2-5
V: TRBV20-1
CDR3: CSASSVGGGEETQYF

size: NA
length: 14
J: TRBJ1-1
V: TRBV19
CDR3: CASSMAGWDTEAFF

size: few
length: 15
J: TRBJ2-3
V: TRBV7-2
CDR3: CASSLVLAGGNTQYF

size: NA
length: 18
J: TRBJ2-1
V: TRBV4-3
CDR3: CASSQIPGGAGIYNEQFF

size: many
length: 13
J: TRBJ2-7
V: TRBV6-1
CDR3: CASSDRVSYEQYF

size: few
length: 13
J: TRBJ2-3
V: TRBV9
CDR3: CASNRGPTDTQYF

size: NA
length: 13
J: TRBJ2-7
V: TRBV24-1
CDR3: CATSVGSGGEQYF

size: few
length: 14
J: TRBJ2-5
V: TRBV2
CDR3: CASTPGGVAETQYF